One T cell receptor (beta chain) is described in this entry. No antigen is known for it. Assay used: immunoSEQ multiplex PCR; TCRdb lists only in-frame clones, some missing. The sample has fewer than 25,000 clones, 72% seen once. The germline V gene encodes CDR1 SEHNR and CDR2 FQNEAQ (reference sequence). Losses at the gene ends were 3 bases for V and 3 bases for J; bases not matched to a gene: 6. The CDR3 runs 16 residues. Peptide-pool stimulation followed by sequencing identified expanded antigen-specific CD4+ clonotypes in the ViraFEST assay. Once cultured for more than nine days, the cells underwent separation to obtain CD4+ T cells. The cohort was immunized with two doses of either the BNT162b2 or mRNA-1273 vaccine. This record belongs to a study of vaccination effects on CD4 cells after COVID-19.

This TCR came from a human donor who received a COVID-19 vaccine. The material sequenced was CD4+ T cells from PBMCs cultured with HCoV-NL63 spike peptides, taken after COVID-19 vaccination. This sequence joins TRBV7-9 and TRBJ1-4, with TRBD1 identical over 8 bases. CDR3 residues: CASSFGGGQANEKLFF. CDR3 coding DNA: TGTGCCAGCAGCTTCGGTGGGGGACAGGCTAATGAAAAACTGTTTTTT.